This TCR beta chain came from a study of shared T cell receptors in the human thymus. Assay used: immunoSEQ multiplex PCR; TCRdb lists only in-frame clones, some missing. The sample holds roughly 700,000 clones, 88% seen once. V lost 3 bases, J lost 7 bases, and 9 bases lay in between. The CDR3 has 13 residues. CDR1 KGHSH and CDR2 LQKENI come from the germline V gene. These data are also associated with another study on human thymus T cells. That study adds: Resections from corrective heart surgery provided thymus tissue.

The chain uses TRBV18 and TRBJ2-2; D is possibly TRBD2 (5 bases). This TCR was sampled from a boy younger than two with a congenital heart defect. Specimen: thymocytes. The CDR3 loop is CASSPREIGELFF. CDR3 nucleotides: TGTGCCAGCTCACCGAGGGAGATCGGGGAGCTGTTTTTT.